The 9 T cell receptor beta chains in this list originate from one sample, sequenced in a study of blood T cell repertoires in COVID-19. Method: immunoSEQ multiplex PCR; TCRdb's copy keeps in-frame clones and lacks some. This table holds about 74,000 clones, about 80% found once. Sequencing was carried out using peripheral blood. The receptors originated from a human donor in a cohort sampled during active COVID-19.

The J gene is TRBJ2-5, the V gene TRBV19, with 12 positions matching TRBD1. CDR3 length: 16 residues. CDR1 LNHDA and CDR2 SQIVND come from the germline V gene (reference sequence). The V segment lost 4 bases and the J segment 4 bases; nucleotides outside the gene matches: 7. For the CDR3, the DNA is TGTGCCAGTAGTACCCCGGGACAGGGGGCGCGAGAGACCCAGTACTTC. Encoded protein: CASSTPGQGARETQYF.

Only a few counts were recorded for this clone. The chain couples TRBV6-1 to TRBJ1-1, with D possibly being TRBD1 (5 bases). The V end was cut by 3 bases, the J end by 5 bases, with 16 bases between. The germline CDR1 and CDR2 sequences are MNHNS and SASEGT. This CDR3 contains 15 residues. The CDR3 nucleotides read TGTGCCAGCAGTGACCGATGGGGAGGGACGACTGAAGCTTTCTTT. Protein sequence: CASSDRWGGTTEAFF.

This chain connects TRBV5-5 to TRBJ1-1, with 7 bases lining up with TRBD1. The CDR3 is 15 amino acids. CDR1 is SGHKS, CDR2 YYEKEE, per germline (reference sequence). With V trimmed by 5 bases and J by 0 bases, 7 bases remained unmatched. The CDR3 DNA is TGTGCCAGCAGGCTAACCGGGACAGTGAACACTGAAGCTTTCTTT. Protein sequence: CASRLTGTVNTEAFF. Full variable domain (missing parts from reference TRBV5-5 and TRBJ1-1): DAGVTQSPTHLIKTRGQQVTLRCSPISGHKSVSWYQQVLGQGPQFIFQYYEKEERGRGNFPDRFSARQFPNYSSELNVNALLLGDSALYLCASRLTGTVNTEAFFGQGTRLTVV.

The chain is built from TRBV14 and TRBJ1-6, with 9 bases aligning to TRBD1. CDR3 length equals 14 residues. The V segment lost 4 bases and the J segment 7 bases; nucleotides outside the gene matches: 2. Germline values: CDR1 SGHDN, CDR2 FVKESK. This CDR3 reads CASSLGTGNSPLHF. The CDR3 region has the DNA TGTGCCAGCAGCCTAGGGACAGGGAATTCACCCCTCCACTTT.

The chain links TRBV18 to TRBJ1-5; 8 positions agree with TRBD1. This CDR3 is built from 14 residues. Germline V gives CDR1 KGHSH, CDR2 LQKENI. The trim removed 6 bases at V and 8 bases at J, leaving 9 bases unmatched. The chain's CDR3 is CASSRQSGQEPQHF. The CDR3 DNA reads as TGTGCCAGCTCGCGGCAGTCGGGACAGGAGCCCCAGCATTTT.

This chain links TRBV5-5 with TRBJ2-7; 11 nucleotides align to TRBD1. The V and J ends lost 1 base and 2 bases, in that order; junction bases with no gene match: 8. The CDR3 spans 17 residues. The V gene's germline CDR1 is SGHKS and CDR2 YYEKEE (reference sequence). The CDR3 loop is CASSLRPGTGGTYEQYF. CDR3 nucleotide sequence: TGTGCCAGCAGCTTGAGACCCGGGACAGGGGGTACCTACGAGCAGTACTTC.

This clone was seen only a few times. V and J are TRBV24-1 and TRBJ2-7; TRBD1 is a possible D gene (5 bases). The length of the CDR3 is 13 residues. Trimming removed 4 bases at V and 3 bases at J, with 9 bases between. The germline gives CDR1 KGHDR, CDR2 SFDVKD. CDR3 bases: TGTGCCACCAGTGACTTCGACAGCTACGAGCAGTACGTC. This encodes CATSDFDSYEQYV.

This clone has just a few counts. V gene TRBV3-1 (or the pseudogene TRBV3-2) combines with J gene TRBJ2-2; maybe TRBD2 (5 bases). Trimming pared 1 base from V and 7 bases from J, leaving 16 bases between. Per germline, CDR1 LGHDT and CDR2 YNNKEL (reference sequence). The CDR3 totals 16 residues. This CDR3 is CASSQGGLRRGGELFF. CDR3 coding DNA: TGTGCCAGCAGCCAAGGGGGATTGCGCCGGGGCGGGGAGCTGTTTTTT.

CDR3 in amino acids: CASTSPGLAGIYNEQFF. The DNA for the CDR3 is TGTGCCAGCACCTCACCGGGACTAGCGGGGATATACAATGAGCAGTTCTTC. The rearrangement uses TRBV27 and TRBJ2-1; 13 bases align to TRBD2. After removal of 7 bases from V and 4 bases from J, the junction contained 10 bases not matched to a gene. Germline V CDR1 and CDR2: MNHEY, SMNVEV (reference sequence). The CDR3 totals 17 residues.